This entry lists 7 T cell receptor beta chains sequenced from one sample in a study of identical twins. TCRdb independently ran MiXCR on the 5' RACE reads; one entry per CDR3 protein. Of over 550,000 distinct CDR3 sequences listed, less than 9% are singletons. The sample was also reused in another study, on yellow fever vaccine responses in identical twins.

The sequenced sample consisted of PBMCs. These receptors all stem from a woman younger than 30 in good health.

About this clonotype: Here the CDR3 omits its conserved ending phenylalanine or tryptophan, so a read error is the likely source. This sequence joins TRBV12-3 or TRBV12-4 and TRBJ2-7, with D unclear. The CDR3 has 13 amino acids. V lost 1 base and J 9 bases, leaving 13 bases between the germline ends. The CDR3 loop is CASSLGVGRVQYS. CDR3 coding DNA: TGTGCCAGCAGTTTAGGGGTCGGGCGAGTGCAGTACTCC.

This chain joins TRBV5-6 and TRBJ2-5, with 8 bases fitting TRBD1. Per germline, CDR1 SGHDT and CDR2 YYEEEE. The CDR3 has 13 amino acids. V shed 3 bases, J shed 7 bases, and the junction held 5 bases outside the gene matches. CDR3 amino acids: CASSSWTGWTQYF. The CDR3 nucleotides are TGTGCCAGCAGCTCTTGGACAGGGTGGACCCAGTACTTC.

This sequence joins TRBV15 and TRBJ2-5; D is undetermined. This CDR3 is built from 12 residues. The germline V gene encodes CDR1 LNHNV and CDR2 YYDKDF (reference sequence). V gave up 1 base and J gave up 13 bases, with 13 bases separating them. The CDR3 sequence: CATSRASGPRYF. In DNA, the CDR3 is TGTGCCACCAGCAGAGCTTCGGGTCCAAGGTACTTC.

In this sample, this clonotype turned up many times. V and J are TRBV18 and TRBJ1-1, with a weak D call TRBD1 (6 bases). Germline V CDR1 and CDR2: KGHSH, LQKENI. This CDR3 is built from 14 residues. V lost 5 bases to trimming and J lost 5 bases, with 15 bases between them. The CDR3: CASSSGTLGTEAFF. The CDR3, as DNA: TGTGCCAGCTCATCCGGGACACTAGGGACTGAAGCTTTCTTT.

This clonotype has a handful of counts. The chain is built from TRBV9 and TRBJ1-1; D gene uncertain. The CDR3 covers 13 residues. The V gene's germline CDR1 is SGDLS and CDR2 YYNGEE. Trimming removed 0 bases from V and 1 base from J, with 4 bases in between. This chain's CDR3 is CASSVAQNTEAFF. In DNA, the CDR3 is TGTGCCAGCAGCGTAGCCCAGAACACTGAAGCTTTCTTT.

This clonotype was seen only a few times. The V gene is TRBV7-2, the J gene TRBJ2-2; 7 nucleotides match TRBD2. Germline CDR1 reads SGHTA; CDR2 reads FQGNSA. There are 17 residues in the CDR3. Germline trimming cut 1 base from V and 5 bases from J; bases unmatched to any gene: 10. The chain's CDR3 is CASSLVGGRVVTGELFF. In DNA form, the CDR3 reads TGTGCCAGCAGCTTAGTGGGCGGGAGAGTTGTGACCGGGGAGCTGTTTTTT.

V usage is TRBV12-3 or TRBV12-4 and J usage is TRBJ2-1; TRBD1 agrees at 8 bases. V shed 4 bases, J shed 8 bases, and the junction held 10 bases outside the gene matches. The CDR3 length is 15 residues. DNA of the CDR3: TGTGCCAGCAGTTCCCGGCAGGGGGCAAGGGATGAGCAGTTCTTC. Protein sequence: CASSSRQGARDEQFF.